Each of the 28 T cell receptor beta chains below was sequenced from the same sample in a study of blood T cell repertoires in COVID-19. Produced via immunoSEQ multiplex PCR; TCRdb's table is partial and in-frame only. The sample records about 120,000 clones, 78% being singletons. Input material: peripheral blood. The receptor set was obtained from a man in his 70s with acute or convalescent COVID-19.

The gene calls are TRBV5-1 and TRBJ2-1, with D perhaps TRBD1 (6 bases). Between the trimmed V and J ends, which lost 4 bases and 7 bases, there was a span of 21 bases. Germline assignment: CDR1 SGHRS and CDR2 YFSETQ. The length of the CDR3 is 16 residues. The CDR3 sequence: CASSPNPQGQGNEQFF. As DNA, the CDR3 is TGCGCCAGCAGCCCGAACCCCCAGGGGCAAGGTAATGAGCAGTTCTTC.

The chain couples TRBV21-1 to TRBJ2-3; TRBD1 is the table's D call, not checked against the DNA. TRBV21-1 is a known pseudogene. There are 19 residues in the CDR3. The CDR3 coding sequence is TGTGCCAGCAGCAAACATTTTGTCCGACAGGCAGGTAGCACAGATACGCAGTATTTT. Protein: CASSKHFVRQAGSTDTQYF.

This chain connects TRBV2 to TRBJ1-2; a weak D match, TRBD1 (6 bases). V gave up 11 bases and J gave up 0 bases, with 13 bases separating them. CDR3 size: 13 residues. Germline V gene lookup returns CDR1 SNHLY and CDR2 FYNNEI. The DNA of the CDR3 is TGTGCCGGAAGGGGGAACCCTAACTATGGCTACACCTTC. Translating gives CAGRGNPNYGYTF. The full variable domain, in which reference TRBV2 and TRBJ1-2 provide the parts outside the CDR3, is EPEVTQTPSHQVTQMGQEVILRCVPISNHLYFYWYRQILGQKVEFLVSFYNNEISEKSEIFDDQFSVERPDGSNFTLKIRSTKLEDSAMYFCAGRGNPNYGYTFGSGTRLTVV.

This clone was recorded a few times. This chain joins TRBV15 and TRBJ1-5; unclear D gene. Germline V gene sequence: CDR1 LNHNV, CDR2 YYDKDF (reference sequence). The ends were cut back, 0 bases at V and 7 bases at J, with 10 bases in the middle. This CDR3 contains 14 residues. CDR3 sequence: CATSRDRNGQPQHF. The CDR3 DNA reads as TGTGCCACCAGCAGAGATAGGAACGGGCAGCCCCAGCATTTT.

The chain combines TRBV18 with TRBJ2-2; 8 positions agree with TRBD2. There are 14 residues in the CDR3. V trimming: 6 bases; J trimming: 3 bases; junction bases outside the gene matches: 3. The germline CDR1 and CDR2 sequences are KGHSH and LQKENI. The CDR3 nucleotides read TGTGCCAGCTCCGGGACTAGGGACACCGGGGAGCTGTTTTTT. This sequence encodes CASSGTRDTGELFF.

DNA of the CDR3: TGCGCCAGCCGGGACTTTAACACAGATACGCAGTATTTT. It translates to CASRDFNTDTQYF. The chain combines TRBV5-1 with TRBJ2-3, with D possibly TRBD2 on 6 matching bases. The length of the CDR3 is 13 residues. Trimming removed 7 bases from V and 2 bases from J, with 11 bases in between. From germline, CDR1 is SGHRS and CDR2 YFSETQ.

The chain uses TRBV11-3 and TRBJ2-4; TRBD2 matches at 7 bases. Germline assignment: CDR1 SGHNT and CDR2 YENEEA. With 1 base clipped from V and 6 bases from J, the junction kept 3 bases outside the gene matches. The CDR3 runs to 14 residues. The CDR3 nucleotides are TGTGCCAGCAGCTTAGGTGGGGGGGGAAACATTCAGTACTTC. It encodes CASSLGGGGNIQYF.

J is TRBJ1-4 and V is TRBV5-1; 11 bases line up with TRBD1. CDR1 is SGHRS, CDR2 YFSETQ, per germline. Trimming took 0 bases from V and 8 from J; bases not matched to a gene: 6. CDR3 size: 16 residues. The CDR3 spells CASSLGTGGGGEKLFF. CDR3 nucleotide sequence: TGCGCCAGCAGCTTGGGGACAGGGGGCGGAGGCGAAAAACTGTTTTTT.

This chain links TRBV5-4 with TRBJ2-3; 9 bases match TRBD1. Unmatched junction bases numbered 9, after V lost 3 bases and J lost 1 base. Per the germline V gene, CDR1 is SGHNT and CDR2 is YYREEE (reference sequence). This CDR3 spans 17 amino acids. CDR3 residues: CASSSDRGRSGTDTQYF. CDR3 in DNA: TGTGCCAGCAGCTCGGACAGGGGAAGGTCGGGCACAGATACGCAGTATTTT.

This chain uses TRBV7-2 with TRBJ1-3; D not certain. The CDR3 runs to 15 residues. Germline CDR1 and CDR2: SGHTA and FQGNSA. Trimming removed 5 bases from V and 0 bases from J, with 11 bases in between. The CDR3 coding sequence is TGTGCCAGCAGCCAGGATCCCGCCTCTGGAAACACCATATATTTT. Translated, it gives CASSQDPASGNTIYF.

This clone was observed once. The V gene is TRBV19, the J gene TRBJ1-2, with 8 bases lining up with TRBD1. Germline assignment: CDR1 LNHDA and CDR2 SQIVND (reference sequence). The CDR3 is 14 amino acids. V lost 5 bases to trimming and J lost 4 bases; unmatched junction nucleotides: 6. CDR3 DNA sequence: TGTGCCAGTAGTCCAGGACAGGGTGGCTATGGCTACACCTTC. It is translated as CASSPGQGGYGYTF.

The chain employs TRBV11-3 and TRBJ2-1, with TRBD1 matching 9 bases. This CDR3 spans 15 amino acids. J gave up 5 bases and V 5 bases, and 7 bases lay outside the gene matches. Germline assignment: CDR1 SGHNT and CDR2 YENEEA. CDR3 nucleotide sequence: TGTGCCAGCAGCCCCGGGACAGGGACCAACAATGAGCAGTTCTTC. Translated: CASSPGTGTNNEQFF.

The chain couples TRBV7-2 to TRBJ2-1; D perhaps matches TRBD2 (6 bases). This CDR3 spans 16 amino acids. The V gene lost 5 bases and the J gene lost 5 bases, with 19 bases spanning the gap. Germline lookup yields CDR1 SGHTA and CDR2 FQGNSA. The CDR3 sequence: CASSGTPGASDNEQFF. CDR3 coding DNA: TGTGCCAGCAGCGGGACTCCGGGCGCGTCCGACAATGAGCAGTTCTTC.

The CDR3 DNA reads TGTGCCAGCTCACCAACCGGGGATACGCAGTATTTT. Protein: CASSPTGDTQYF. The chain combines TRBV18 with TRBJ2-3; no clear D. Germline V gene lookup returns CDR1 KGHSH and CDR2 LQKENI. This CDR3 contains 12 residues. The V end lost 2 bases, the J end lost 6 bases, and 6 bases lay between the germline ends.

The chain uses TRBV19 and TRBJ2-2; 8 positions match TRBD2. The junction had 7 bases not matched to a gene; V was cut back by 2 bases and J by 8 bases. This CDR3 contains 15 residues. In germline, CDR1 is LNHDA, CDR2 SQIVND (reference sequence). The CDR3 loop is CASSIFRGLGGELFF. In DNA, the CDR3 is TGTGCCAGTAGTATATTTAGGGGACTAGGGGGGGAGCTGTTTTTT.

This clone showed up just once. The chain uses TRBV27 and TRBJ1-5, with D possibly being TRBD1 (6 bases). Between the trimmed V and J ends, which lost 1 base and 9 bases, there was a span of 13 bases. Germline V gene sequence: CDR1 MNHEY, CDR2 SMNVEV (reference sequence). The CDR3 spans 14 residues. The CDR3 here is CASSLFGQLWPQHF. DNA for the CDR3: TGTGCCAGCAGTTTATTTGGACAGCTTTGGCCCCAGCATTTT.

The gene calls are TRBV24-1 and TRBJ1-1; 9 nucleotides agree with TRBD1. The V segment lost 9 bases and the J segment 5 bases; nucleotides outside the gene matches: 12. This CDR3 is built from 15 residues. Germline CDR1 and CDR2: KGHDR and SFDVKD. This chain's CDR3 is CATSRTGAGKTEAFF. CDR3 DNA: TGTGCCACCTCCCGGACAGGGGCTGGAAAGACTGAAGCTTTCTTT.

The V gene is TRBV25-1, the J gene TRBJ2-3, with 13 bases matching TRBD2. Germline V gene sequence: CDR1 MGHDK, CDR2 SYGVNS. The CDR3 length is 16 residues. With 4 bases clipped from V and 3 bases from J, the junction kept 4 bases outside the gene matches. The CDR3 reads CASSARLAGGTDTQYF. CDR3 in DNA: TGTGCCAGCAGTGCCAGACTAGCGGGGGGTACAGATACGCAGTATTTT.

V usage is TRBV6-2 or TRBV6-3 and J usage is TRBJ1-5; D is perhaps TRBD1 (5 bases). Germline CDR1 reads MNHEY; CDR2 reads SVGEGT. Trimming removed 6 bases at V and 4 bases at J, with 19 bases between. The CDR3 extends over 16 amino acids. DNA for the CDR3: TGTGCCAGCAGCCTACGTCGGGGGGGGGTTAATCAGCCCCAGCATTTT. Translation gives CASSLRRGGVNQPQHF.

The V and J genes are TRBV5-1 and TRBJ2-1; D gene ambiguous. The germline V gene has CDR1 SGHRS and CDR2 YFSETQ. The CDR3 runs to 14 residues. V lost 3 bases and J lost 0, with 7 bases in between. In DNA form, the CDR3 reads TGCGCCAGCAGCTGGGCAGGCTCCTACAATGAGCAGTTCTTC. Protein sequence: CASSWAGSYNEQFF.

As DNA, the CDR3 is TGCAGTGCTAGTTCGACAGGCAATCAGCCCCAGCATTTT. Translating it yields CSASSTGNQPQHF. V gene TRBV20-1 combines with J gene TRBJ1-5; D is possibly TRBD1 (5 bases). The V end was cut by 3 bases, the J end by 2 bases, with 8 bases between. CDR1 DFQATT and CDR2 SNEGSKA come from the germline V gene (reference sequence). The CDR3 extends over 13 amino acids.

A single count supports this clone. CDR3: CASSEPGQGGDTQYF. As DNA, the CDR3 is TGTGCCAGCAGTGAACCGGGACAGGGAGGCGATACGCAGTATTTT. The chain joins TRBV2 to TRBJ2-3; 9 nucleotides line up with TRBD1. The J segment lost 6 bases and the V segment lost 2 bases, leaving 6 bases of the junction unmatched. CDR1 is SNHLY and CDR2 is FYNNEI in the germline V gene. The CDR3 totals 15 residues.

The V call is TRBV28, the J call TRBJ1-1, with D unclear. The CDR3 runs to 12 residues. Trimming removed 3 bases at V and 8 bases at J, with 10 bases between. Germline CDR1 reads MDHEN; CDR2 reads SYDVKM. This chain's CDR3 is CASSFITAEAFF. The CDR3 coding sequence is TGTGCCAGCAGTTTCATTACAGCAGAAGCTTTCTTT.

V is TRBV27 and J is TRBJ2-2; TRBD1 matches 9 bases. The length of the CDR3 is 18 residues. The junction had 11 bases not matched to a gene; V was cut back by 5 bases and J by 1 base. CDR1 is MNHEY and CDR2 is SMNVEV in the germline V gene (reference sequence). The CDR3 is CASSQPRLGQGNTGELFF. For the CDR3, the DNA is TGTGCCAGCAGTCAACCCCGCCTGGGACAGGGGAACACCGGGGAGCTGTTTTTT.

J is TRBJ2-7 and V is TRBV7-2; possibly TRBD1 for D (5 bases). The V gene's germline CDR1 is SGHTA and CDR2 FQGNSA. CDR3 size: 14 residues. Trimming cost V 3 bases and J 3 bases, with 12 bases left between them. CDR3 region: CASSLGWGNYEQYF. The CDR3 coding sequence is TGTGCCAGCAGCTTGGGGTGGGGCAACTACGAGCAGTACTTC. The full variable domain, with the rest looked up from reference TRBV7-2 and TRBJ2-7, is GAGVSQSPSNKVTEKGKDVELRCDPISGHTALYWYRQSLGQGLEFLIYFQGNSAPDKSGLPSDRFSAERTGGSVSTLTIQRTQQEDSAVYLCASSLGWGNYEQYFGPGTRLTVT.

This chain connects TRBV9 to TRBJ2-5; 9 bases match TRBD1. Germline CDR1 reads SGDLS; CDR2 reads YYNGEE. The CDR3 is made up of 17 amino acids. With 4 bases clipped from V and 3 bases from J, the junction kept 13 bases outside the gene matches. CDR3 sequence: CASSPRGHRGQKETQYF. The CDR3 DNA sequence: TGTGCCAGCAGCCCGCGGGGGCACAGGGGGCAAAAAGAGACCCAGTACTTC.

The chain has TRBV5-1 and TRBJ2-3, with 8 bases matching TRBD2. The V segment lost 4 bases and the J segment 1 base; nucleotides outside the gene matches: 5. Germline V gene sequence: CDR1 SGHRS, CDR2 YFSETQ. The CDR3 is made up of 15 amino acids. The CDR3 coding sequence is TGCGCCAGCAGCCCACCCGGGGGGGGCACAGATACGCAGTATTTT. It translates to CASSPPGGGTDTQYF.

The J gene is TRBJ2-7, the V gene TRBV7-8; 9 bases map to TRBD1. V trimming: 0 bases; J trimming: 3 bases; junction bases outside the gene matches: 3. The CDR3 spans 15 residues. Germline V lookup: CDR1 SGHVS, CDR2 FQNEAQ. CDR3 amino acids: CASSLAQTGGYEQYF. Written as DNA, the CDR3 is TGTGCCAGCAGCTTAGCGCAGACAGGGGGCTACGAGCAGTACTTC.